This TCR beta chain is drawn from a study of early T cells in non-severe SARS-CoV-2 infection (dated by TCRdb to the early 2020s). About the investigation overall: Because TCR sequencing was done on bulk RNA from unsorted whole blood, the alpha and beta chains could not be paired. Results the study describes overall, beyond this receptor: Matching against VDJdb was skewed toward anti-spike CD8 responses, likely underestimated virus-specific expansions, and missed private and CD4 specificities.

Trimming at the junction amounts to 1 base on V and 9 bases on J, and the germline ends lie 22 bases apart. The CDR3 numbers 16 residues from cysteine through phenylalanine. Just CDR3 DNA is preserved here, 48 bases in frame from base 1. The germline V gene yields SGHAT for CDR1 and FQNNGV for CDR2. The library was obtained by 5' RACE. Instrument on record: NextSeq 500. In the TCR library protocol, unique molecular identifiers were attached to individual cDNA molecules to correct for PCR bias and sequencing error. TCR alpha and beta chains were both sequenced, and the abundances of alpha and beta sequences in each sample were closely correlated with each other. In the authors' own workflow: Decombinator V4 was used to annotate the V gene, J gene and CDR3 of the TCR sequences. Expanded TCRs were defined as changing significantly between any two time points under a Poisson model with p below 0.0001. TCR abundances were normalised to the total number of TCRs sequenced in each sample and reported as counts per million. MAIT TCRs were defined by TRAV1-2 paired with TRAJ12, TRAJ20 or TRAJ33, and iNKT TCRs by TRAV10 paired with TRAJ18. A search of VDJdb, accessed on 1 November 2021, was run for TCRs annotated to CMV, EBV and SARS-CoV-2, with TCRs annotated for multiple antigens excluded. The public reads were reanalyzed by TCRdb: fastp trimming at Q25, MiXCR alignment, in-frame beta chains only. Identical CDR3 protein sequences are pooled into one entry, listed with their most common genes and DNA. The V and J calls reflect TCRdb's pipeline rather than the authors' work. For this sample there are approximately 97,000 distinct CDR3 sequences; around 10% appear just once. The ten most abundant clones make up just over 4.5% of the sample.

A case-control design nested within a healthcare worker cohort in London, UK, was used, with weekly nasopharyngeal swab PCR tests and blood sampling performed. Healthcare workers were recruited between 23 and 31 March 2020, during the week of the UK lockdown, and were followed weekly for up to 16 weeks. Notes on this clonotype: Its antigen target is currently unknown. Qualities for individual bases were not recorded, and no much larger clone is one base off.

The sequence was collected from an adult who was a healthcare worker with PCR-confirmed SARS-CoV-2 infection or an uninfected control (not recorded which). Here the sequenced sample was whole blood, taken at baseline. This chain is built from TRBV11-2 and TRBJ2-7; the D gene is possibly TRBD1 or TRBD2, each agreeing over 5 bases. The CDR3 corresponds to CASSLGFSGRRALQYF. The DNA sequence is as follows: TGTGCCAGCAGCTTAGGTTTTTCGGGGCGTAGGGCCTTGCAGTACTTC.